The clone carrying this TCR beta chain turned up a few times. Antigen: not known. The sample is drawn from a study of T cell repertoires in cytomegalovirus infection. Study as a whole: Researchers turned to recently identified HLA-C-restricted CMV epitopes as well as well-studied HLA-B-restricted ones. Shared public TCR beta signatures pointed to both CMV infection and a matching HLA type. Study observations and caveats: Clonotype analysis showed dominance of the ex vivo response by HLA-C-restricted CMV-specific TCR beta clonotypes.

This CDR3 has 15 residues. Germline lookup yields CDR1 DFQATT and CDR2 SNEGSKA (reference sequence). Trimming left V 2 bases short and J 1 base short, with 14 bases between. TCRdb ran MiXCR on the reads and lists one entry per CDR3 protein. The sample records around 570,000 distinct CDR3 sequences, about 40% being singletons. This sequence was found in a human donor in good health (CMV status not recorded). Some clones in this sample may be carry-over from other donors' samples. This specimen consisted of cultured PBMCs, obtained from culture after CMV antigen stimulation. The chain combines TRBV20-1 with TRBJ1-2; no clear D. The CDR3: CSARSRTTINYGYTF. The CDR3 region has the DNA TGCAGTGCTAGAAGTCGCACGACTATTAACTATGGCTACACCTTC.